A single sample is the source of the 2 T cell receptor beta chains below, sequenced in a study of cytomegalovirus exposure and HLA in healthy donors. The PCR was carried out with 60 Vbeta primers and 13 Jbeta primers. The repertoire was sequenced with immunoSEQ multiplex PCR; TCRdb's copy has only in-frame clones and lacks some. The sample yields about 120,000 clones, of which the top ten take up 1.5% to 2%. The sample comprised PBMCs. Receptors originate from a woman between 35 and 50 years old in good health and CMV-seropositive.

The V gene is TRBV28, the J gene TRBJ2-6; D unresolved. This CDR3 spans 15 amino acids. The V and J ends lost 3 bases and 0 bases respectively, with 6 bases between them. Germline V gene sequence: CDR1 MDHEN, CDR2 SYDVKM. The CDR3 region is CASSFARSGANVLTF. CDR3 in DNA: TGTGCCAGCAGTTTTGCGCGCTCTGGGGCCAACGTCCTGACTTTC. Full variable domain (rest looked up from reference TRBV28 and TRBJ2-6): DVKVTQSSRYLVKRTGEKVFLECVQDMDHENMFWYRQDPGLGLRLIYFSYDVKMKEKGDIPEGYSVSREKKERFSLILESASTNQTSMYLCASSFARSGANVLTFGAGSRLTVL.

The rearrangement links TRBV6-1 to TRBJ1-3; 9 nucleotides align to TRBD1. In germline, CDR1 is MNHNS, CDR2 SASEGT. The junction had 4 bases not matched to a gene; V was cut back by 6 bases and J by 4 bases. The CDR3 is made up of 14 amino acids. The CDR3: CASSGTGWGNTIYF. CDR3 sequence (DNA): TGTGCCAGCAGCGGGACAGGGTGGGGAAACACCATATATTTT.